The entry that follows covers one T cell receptor beta chain sequence. This clone was seen a single time. Its binding antigen is unknown. Base qualities are not provided; no much larger clone lies one nucleotide away. In the paper's terms, the time point label means: baseline before first vaccination. Vaccinee samples were obtained from the UK trials COV001 and COV002, which included a single-blind randomized controlled phase 2/3 trial of AZD1222 (ChAdOx1 nCoV-19) in healthy adults. For TCRbeta chain sequencing, PBMC samples from trial participants were taken at day 0 and at day 28 after the second dose. The CDR3 regions of human TCRbeta chains were analyzed by immunosequencing. The authors processed their data as follows. TCRs in the repertoires were matched against a reference library of SARS-CoV-2-specific TCRs that had been generated with the MIRA antigen-specificity platform. Breadth was defined as the fraction of unique TCRs that were SARS-CoV-2-associated. Depth was defined as the fraction of total T cells that were SARS-CoV-2-associated. Using the MIRA data, every spike-specific TCR was mapped to the spike region that the TCR reacted to and assigned to either a CD4 or a CD8 class. Log10-transformed breadth and depth values were compared by one-way ANOVA with Sidak's multiple comparisons tests. In TCRdb, the immuneACCESS table is reduced to in-frame sequences with V and J assigned. These tables do not hold every clone; where another copy was compared, an unresolved V gene accounts for under half, and the others remain unexplained. That table furnishes V, J and clone size, whereas the DNA furnished D and trimming. Recorded for this sample are under 200,000 clones; 91% of them occurred a single time. The ten largest clonotypes hold 1.5% to 2% of the sample.

Spanning cysteine to phenylalanine, the CDR3 consists of 15 amino acids. The only DNA kept is the CDR3, 45 bases in frame from the first base. Here V drops 7 bases and J drops 1 base, and the junction holds 6 bases not matched to any gene. CDR1 and CDR2, looked up from the germline V gene, are WSHSY and SAAADI. The source of the sample is a study of T cell responses to AZD1222 COVID-19 vaccine (dated by TCRdb to 2020 to 2022). For context, the study as a whole: AZD1222 recipients with second doses at about 4 weeks or about 12 weeks were pooled, because spike-specific TCR depth and breadth did not differ between schedules. A total of approximately 240 trial participants underwent TCR sequencing, of whom nearly 210 had received two doses of AZD1222 and approximately 25 had received two doses of the MenACWY control vaccine. Trial participants were enrolled by age into 18-55, 56-69 and 70-plus year subgroups, with 148, 28 and 57 TCR-sequenced participants respectively. What the work shows at the level of the full study, not this receptor alone: A significant rise in spike-specific TCR breadth and depth was observed after two AZD1222 doses relative to day 0 and relative to MenACWY recipients. CD4 TCRs associated with the vaccine covered the entire spike protein, and the dominant responses were in regions 160-218 and 743-854. Because no day 14 peak-response samples were available, the repertoires could be characterized only after the peak T cell response. Most participants were white British and females outnumbered males, and the authors suggested that clonal diversity may have been underestimated. Conclusions about previously exposed vaccinees were limited because only six AZD1222 recipients were SARS-CoV-2 seropositive at baseline. The 56-69-year group was small, and its depth increase did not reach significance, likely because of low power. Reportedly, close to half of the unique spike-specific TCRs recognized epitopes lying outside the regions that are mutated in the B.1.351 and B.1.1.7 variants.

The rearranged chain carries TRBV10-2 and TRBJ2-7; 11 junctional bases match TRBD1. The sequenced sample was peripheral blood, obtained on day 0 of AZD1222 vaccination. The receptor was isolated from an adult in good health. The CDR3 has the sequence CASTEDRGPSYEQYF. DNA sequence: TGCGCCAGCACGGAGGACAGGGGGCCATCCTACGAGCAGTACTTC.